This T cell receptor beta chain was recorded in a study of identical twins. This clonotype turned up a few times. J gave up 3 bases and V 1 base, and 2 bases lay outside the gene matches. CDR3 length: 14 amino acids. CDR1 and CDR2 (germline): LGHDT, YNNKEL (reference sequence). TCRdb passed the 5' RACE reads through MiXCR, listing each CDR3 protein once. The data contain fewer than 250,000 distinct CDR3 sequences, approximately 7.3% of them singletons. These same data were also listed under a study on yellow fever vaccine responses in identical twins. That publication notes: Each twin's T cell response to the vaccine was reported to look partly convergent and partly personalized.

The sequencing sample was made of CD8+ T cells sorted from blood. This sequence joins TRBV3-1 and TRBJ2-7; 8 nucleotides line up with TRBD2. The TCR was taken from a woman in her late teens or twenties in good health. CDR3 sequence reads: CASSQGLANYEQYF. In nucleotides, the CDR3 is TGTGCCAGCAGCCAAGGACTAGCGAACTACGAGCAGTACTTC.